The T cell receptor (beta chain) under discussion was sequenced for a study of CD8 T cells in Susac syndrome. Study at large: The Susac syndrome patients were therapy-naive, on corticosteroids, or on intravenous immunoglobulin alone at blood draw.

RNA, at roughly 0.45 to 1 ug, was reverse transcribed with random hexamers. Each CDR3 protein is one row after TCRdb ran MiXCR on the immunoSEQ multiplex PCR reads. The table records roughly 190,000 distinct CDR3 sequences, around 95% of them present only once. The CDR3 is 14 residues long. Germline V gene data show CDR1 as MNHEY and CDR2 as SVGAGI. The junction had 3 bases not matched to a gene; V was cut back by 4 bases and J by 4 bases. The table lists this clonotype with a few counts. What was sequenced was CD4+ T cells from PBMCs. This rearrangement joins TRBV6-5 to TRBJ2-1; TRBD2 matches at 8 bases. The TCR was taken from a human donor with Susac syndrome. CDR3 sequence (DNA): TGTGCCAGCAGTTCGCGGGGGGTATACAATGAGCAGTTCTTC. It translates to CASSSRGVYNEQFF.